This note documents a single TCR beta chain sequence. The data were taken from a study of blood T cell repertoires in COVID-19. Trimming took 4 bases from V and 7 from J; bases not matched to a gene: 14. CDR1 and CDR2 (germline): LGHDT, YNNKEL (reference sequence). CDR3 length: 16 amino acids. Libraries were prepared by immunoSEQ multiplex PCR; TCRdb keeps only in-frame clonotypes and omits some of them. The sample lists some 350,000 clones, approximately 88% seen once, with about 5% in the top ten. This clonotype was obtained from a man younger than 40 who had recovered from COVID-19. The sample was PBMCs or T cells enriched from blood (not recorded which). This chain uses TRBV3-1 (or the pseudogene TRBV3-2) with TRBJ2-5; TRBD2 agrees at 8 bases. CDR3 coding DNA: TGTGCCAGCAGCCCCCAGGGAGCGGGGGCCCCCCGGACCCAGTACTTC. Amino acid sequence: CASSPQGAGAPRTQYF.